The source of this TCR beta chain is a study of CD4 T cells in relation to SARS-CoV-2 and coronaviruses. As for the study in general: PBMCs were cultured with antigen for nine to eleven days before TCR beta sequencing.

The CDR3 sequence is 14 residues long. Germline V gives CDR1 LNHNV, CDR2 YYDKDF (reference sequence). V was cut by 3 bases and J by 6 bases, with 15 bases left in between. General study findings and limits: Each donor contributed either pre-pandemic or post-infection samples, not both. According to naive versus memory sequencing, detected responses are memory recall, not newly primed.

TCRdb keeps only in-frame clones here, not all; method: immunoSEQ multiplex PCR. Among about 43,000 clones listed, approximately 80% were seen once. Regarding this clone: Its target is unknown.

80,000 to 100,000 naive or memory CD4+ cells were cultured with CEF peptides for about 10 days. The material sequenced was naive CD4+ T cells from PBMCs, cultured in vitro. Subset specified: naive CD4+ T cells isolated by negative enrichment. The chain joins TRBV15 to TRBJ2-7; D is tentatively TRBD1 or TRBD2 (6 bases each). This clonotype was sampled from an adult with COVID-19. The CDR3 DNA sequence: TGTGCCACCAGCAGGGCGCAGGGGAGGTCCGAGCAGTACTTC. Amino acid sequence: CATSRAQGRSEQYF.